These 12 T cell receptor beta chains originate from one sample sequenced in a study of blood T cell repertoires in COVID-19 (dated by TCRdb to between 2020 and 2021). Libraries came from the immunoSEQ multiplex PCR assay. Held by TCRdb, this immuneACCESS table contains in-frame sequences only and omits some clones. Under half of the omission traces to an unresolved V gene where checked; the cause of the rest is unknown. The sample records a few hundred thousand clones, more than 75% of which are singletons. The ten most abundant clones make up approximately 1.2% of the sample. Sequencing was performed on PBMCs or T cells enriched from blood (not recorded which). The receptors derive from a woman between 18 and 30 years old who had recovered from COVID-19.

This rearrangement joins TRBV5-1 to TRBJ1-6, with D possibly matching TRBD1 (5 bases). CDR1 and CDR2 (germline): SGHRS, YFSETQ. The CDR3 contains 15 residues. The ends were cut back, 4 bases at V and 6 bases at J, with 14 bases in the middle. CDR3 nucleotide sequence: TGCGCCAGCAGCCCCGGACATTTACCTAATTCACCCCTCCACTTT. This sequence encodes CASSPGHLPNSPLHF.

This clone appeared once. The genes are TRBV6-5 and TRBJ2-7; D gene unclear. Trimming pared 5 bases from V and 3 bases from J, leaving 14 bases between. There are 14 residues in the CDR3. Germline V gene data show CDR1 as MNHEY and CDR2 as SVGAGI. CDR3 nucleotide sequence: TGTGCCAGCAGTCGTGGGCTGGGCGACTACGAGCAGTACTTC. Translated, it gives CASSRGLGDYEQYF.

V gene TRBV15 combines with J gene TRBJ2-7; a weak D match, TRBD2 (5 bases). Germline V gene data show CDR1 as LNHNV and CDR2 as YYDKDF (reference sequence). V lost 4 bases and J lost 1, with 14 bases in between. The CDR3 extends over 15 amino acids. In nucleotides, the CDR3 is TGTGCCACCAGCAATGGCGGGTTCGGATCCTACGAGCAGTACTTC. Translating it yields CATSNGGFGSYEQYF.

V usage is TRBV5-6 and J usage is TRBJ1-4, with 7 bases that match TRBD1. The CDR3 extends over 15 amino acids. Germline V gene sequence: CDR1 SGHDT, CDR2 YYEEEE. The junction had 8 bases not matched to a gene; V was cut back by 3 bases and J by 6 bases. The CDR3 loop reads CASSSSGGLDEKLFF. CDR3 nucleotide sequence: TGTGCCAGCAGCTCTTCAGGGGGACTGGATGAAAAACTGTTTTTT.

The CDR3 coding sequence is TGTGCCAGCCAAAGGCGAGGGGGTCAGCCCCAGCATTTT. Translating it yields CASQRRGGQPQHF. The chain links TRBV6-5 to TRBJ1-5; weak D call: TRBD1 (6 bases). Germline values: CDR1 MNHEY, CDR2 SVGAGI. The CDR3 has 13 amino acids. The V end was cut by 8 bases, the J end by 6 bases, with 14 bases between.

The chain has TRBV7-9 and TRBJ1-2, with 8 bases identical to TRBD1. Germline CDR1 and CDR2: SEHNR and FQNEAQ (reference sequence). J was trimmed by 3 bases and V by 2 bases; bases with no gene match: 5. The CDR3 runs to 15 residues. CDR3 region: CASSLPKTGDYGYTF. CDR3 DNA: TGTGCCAGCAGCTTACCTAAGACAGGGGACTATGGCTACACCTTC.

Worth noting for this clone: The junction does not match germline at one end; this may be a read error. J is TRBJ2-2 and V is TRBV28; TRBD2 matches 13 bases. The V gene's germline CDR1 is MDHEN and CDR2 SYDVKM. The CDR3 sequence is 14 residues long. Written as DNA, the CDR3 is TGTGCCACCAGTACTAGCGGGGGGGCCGGGGAGCTGTTTTTT. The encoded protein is CATSTSGGAGELFF.

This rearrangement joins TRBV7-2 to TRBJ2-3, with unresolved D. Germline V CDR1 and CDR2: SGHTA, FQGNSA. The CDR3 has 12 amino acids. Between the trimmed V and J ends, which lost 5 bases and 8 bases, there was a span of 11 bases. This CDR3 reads CASSPPPGTQYF. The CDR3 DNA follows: TGTGCCAGCAGCCCCCCTCCAGGTACGCAGTATTTT.

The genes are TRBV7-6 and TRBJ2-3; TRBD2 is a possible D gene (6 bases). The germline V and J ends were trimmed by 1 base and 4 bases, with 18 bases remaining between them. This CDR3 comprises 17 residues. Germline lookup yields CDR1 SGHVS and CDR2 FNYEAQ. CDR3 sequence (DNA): TGTGCCAGCAGCTTAGGGTATGGGGGGTTAATAGCAGATACGCAGTATTTT. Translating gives CASSLGYGGLIADTQYF. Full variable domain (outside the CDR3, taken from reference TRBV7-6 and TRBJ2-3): GAGVSQSPRYKVTKRGQDVALRCDPISGHVSLYWYRQALGQGPEFLTYFNYEAQQDKSGLPNDRFSAERPEGSISTLTIQRTEQRDSAMYRCASSLGYGGLIADTQYFGPGTRLTVL.

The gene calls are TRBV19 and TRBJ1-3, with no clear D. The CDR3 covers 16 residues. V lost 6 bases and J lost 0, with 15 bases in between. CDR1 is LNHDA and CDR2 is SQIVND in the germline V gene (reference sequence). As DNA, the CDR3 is TGTGCCAGTAGCCCCCGACAATTTCTCTCTGGAAACACCATATATTTT. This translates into CASSPRQFLSGNTIYF.

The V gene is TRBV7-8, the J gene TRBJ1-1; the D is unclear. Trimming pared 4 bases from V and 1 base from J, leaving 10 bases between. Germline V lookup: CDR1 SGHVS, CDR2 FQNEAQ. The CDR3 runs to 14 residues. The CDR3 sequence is CASSSTTGNTEAFF. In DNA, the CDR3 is TGTGCCAGCAGCTCTACGACGGGGAACACTGAAGCTTTCTTT.

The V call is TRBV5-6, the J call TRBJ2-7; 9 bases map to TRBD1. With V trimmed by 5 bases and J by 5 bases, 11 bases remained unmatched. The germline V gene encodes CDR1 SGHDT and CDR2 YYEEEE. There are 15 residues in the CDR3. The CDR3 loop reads CASSFDWDRAHEQYF. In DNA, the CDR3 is TGTGCCAGCAGTTTTGACTGGGACAGGGCGCACGAGCAGTACTTC.